What follows are 5 T cell receptor beta chains derived from one specimen sequenced in a study of Graves' ophthalmopathy and Graves' hyperthyroidism. TCR beta CDR3 regions were amplified from RNA transcripts. In the first round, RT-PCR was carried out with HTBI primers, and a multiplex PCR formed the second round. TCRdb re-analysed the multiplex PCR reads in MiXCR, keeping a single row per CDR3 protein. The repertoire holds hundreds of thousands of distinct CDR3 sequences, with approximately 39% as singletons. The sequenced sample was peripheral blood. The receptors derive from an adult man with Graves' ophthalmopathy.

The V gene is TRBV6-1, the J gene TRBJ2-2, with 7 bases lining up with TRBD1. V lost 6 bases to trimming and J lost 1 base; unmatched junction nucleotides: 8. The CDR3 length is 16 residues. Germline values: CDR1 MNHNS, CDR2 SASEGT. The DNA for the CDR3 is TGTGCCAGCAGCCCAATGACAGGGCAGAACACCGGGGAGCTGTTTTTT. Protein: CASSPMTGQNTGELFF.

The chain links TRBV2 to TRBJ1-1, with D perhaps matching TRBD1 (5 bases). The length of the CDR3 is 14 residues. Looked up from germline, CDR1 is SNHLY and CDR2 is FYNNEI. V dropped 6 bases and J dropped 3 bases, with 14 bases sitting between them. The CDR3 sequence is CASRGGREHTEAFF. The CDR3 bases are TGTGCCAGCAGGGGAGGCAGGGAACACACTGAAGCTTTCTTT.

This clonotype appeared many times. The chain couples TRBV29-1 to TRBJ1-2; the D gene is possibly TRBD1 (5 bases). Germline V gene data show CDR1 as SQVTM and CDR2 as ANQGSEA. Deletions cut 3 bases from V and 2 bases from J, with 28 bases between. The CDR3 runs 19 residues. The CDR3 region has the DNA TGCAGCGTTGATAGGCTTGTAGTACCCATGGAAGGGGCCAACTATGGCTACACCTTC. Encoded protein: CSVDRLVVPMEGANYGYTF.

The chain links TRBV7-9 to TRBJ2-2; TRBD1 might be the D (7 bases). The germline gives CDR1 SEHNR, CDR2 FQNEAQ (reference sequence). The V and J ends lost 11 bases and 7 bases respectively, with 17 bases between them. The CDR3 is 13 residues long. CDR3 DNA: TGTGCCTGGAGGGCTAACAGGGGCGGGGAGCTGTTTTTT. Protein product: CAWRANRGGELFF.

The chain employs TRBV30 and TRBJ1-6; possibly TRBD1 for D (5 bases). Trimming cost V 0 bases and J 6 bases, with 9 bases left between them. The CDR3 contains 14 residues. The germline V gene encodes CDR1 GTSNPN and CDR2 SVGIG (reference sequence). CDR3 in amino acids: CAWSVAGPNSPLHF. The CDR3 DNA follows: TGTGCCTGGAGTGTAGCAGGGCCTAATTCACCCCTCCACTTT.